The rows below give T cell receptor beta chains drawn from one sample of a study of CD8 T cells in ankylosing spondylitis. TCRdb re-called the 5' RACE reads with MiXCR, one entry per CDR3 protein. The data contain over 450,000 distinct CDR3 sequences, about 13% of them singletons. The sample was blood, either unsorted or a sorted T cell fraction (not recorded which). Source of these receptors: a male donor with ankylosing spondylitis. Each CDR3 is given with its conserved first and last residue. The D gene is left open where the match is weak. Size is omitted from some rows. Given values are once, few, many or a class for expanded clones.

TRBJ2-4 | - | - | TRBV7-9 | TGTGCCAGCAGCTTACGGGATTTATCCAAAAACATTCAGTACTTC | CASSLRDLSKNIQYF
TRBJ2-1 | - | - | TRBV20-1 | TGCAGTGCTAGAGTTGGCGAGACAGAGCAGTTCTTC | CSARVGETEQFF
TRBJ2-3 | - | - | TRBV2 | TGTGCCAGCAGTGATGAGGGCACAGATACGCAGTATTTT | CASSDEGTDTQYF
TRBJ2-3 | TRBD2 | - | TRBV20-1 | TGCAGTGCTAGGATCCCTAGCGGGAGGGCCGGAGATACGCAGTATTTT | CSARIPSGRAGDTQYF
TRBJ2-6 | TRBD1 | - | TRBV6-1 | TGTGCCAGCAGTAGGGGGCGAGATCCATCTGGGGCCAACGTCCTGACTTTC | CASSRGRDPSGANVLTF
TRBJ1-1 | - | few | TRBV5-5 | TGTGCCAGCAGCTTGGAGGCATCGGTTTACACTGAAGCTTTCTTT | CASSLEASVYTEAFF
TRBJ2-3 | - | few | TRBV21-1 | TGTGCCAGCACCTTACGAGAGACAGATACGCAGTATTTT | CASTLRETDTQYF
TRBJ2-3 | - | many | TRBV5-1 | TGCGCCAGCAGGACGGGCGCCGTCCAAAGCACAGATACGCAGTATTTT | CASRTGAVQSTDTQYF
TRBJ1-2 | - | - | TRBV20-1 | TGCAGTGCGCCTCAGACCCACTCTAACTATGGCTACACCTTC | CSAPQTHSNYGYTF
TRBJ1-1 | - | many | TRBV7-2 | TGTGCCAGCAGGGAGGGGAGGACTGAAGCTTTCTTT | CASREGRTEAFF
TRBJ2-6 | - | - | TRBV5-1 | TGCGCCAGCAGCTCGACAACTAGGGCCAACGTCCTGACTTTC | CASSSTTRANVLTF
TRBJ2-2 | TRBD2 | - | TRBV12-3/TRBV12-4 | TGTGCCAGCAGTTTAGGGACTAGCGGGATCGGTACCGGGGAGCTGTTTTTT | CASSLGTSGIGTGELFF
TRBJ1-4 | TRBD1 | - | TRBV14 | TGTGCCAGCAGCCATGACAGGGCTAGTAATGAAAAACTGTTTTTT | CASSHDRASNEKLFF
TRBJ1-3 | - | - | TRBV10-3 | TGTGCCATCAGTGATGACGGAGGCTCTGGAAACACCATATATTTT | CAISDDGGSGNTIYF
TRBJ1-5 | - | few | TRBV7-6 | TGTGCCAGCAGCTTGACCGGGGAGGCAGGCAATCAGCCCCAGCATTTT | CASSLTGEAGNQPQHF
TRBJ2-5 | TRBD1 | - | TRBV19 | TGTGCCAGTAGACGGGACAGAAAAGAGACCCAGTACTTC | CASRRDRKETQYF
TRBJ2-7 | - | - | TRBV19 | TGTGCCAGTAGCCACAGGGATACCTACGAGCAGTACTTC | CASSHRDTYEQYF
TRBJ2-5 | TRBD2 | few | TRBV4-2 | TGTGCCAGCAGCCCCCGGAGGGTAGCGGGGGGCCCGTCCCAGTACTTC | CASSPRRVAGGPSQYF
TRBJ2-1 | TRBD2 | many | TRBV12-3/TRBV12-4 | TGTGCCAGCAGCCCGGGACTAGCGCCAAATGAGCAGTTCTTC | CASSPGLAPNEQFF
TRBJ2-1 | - | - | TRBV7-2 | TGTGCCAGCAGCTTAGGGCCAGGGGTAAGCAATGAGCAGTTCTTC | CASSLGPGVSNEQFF
TRBJ2-1 | TRBD2 | few | TRBV3-1 | TGTGCCAGCAGCCAAGAGAGTAGCGGGGCCCTGTGGTACAATGAGCAGTTCTTC | CASSQESSGALWYNEQFF
TRBJ2-1 | - | - | TRBV20-1 | TGCAGTGCTAGAAGGGCAGCATACAATGAGCAGTTCTTC | CSARRAAYNEQFF
TRBJ2-1 | TRBD2 | few | TRBV29-1 | TGCAGCGGGACCTTAGCGGGAGCAGCGAATGAGCAGTTCTTC | CSGTLAGAANEQFF
TRBJ2-5 | TRBD2 | - | TRBV6-1 | TGTGCCAGCAGTGAAGCGGGCGGGAGGAGTAGGGAGACCCAGTACTTC | CASSEAGGRSRETQYF
TRBJ2-1 | - | many | TRBV29-1 | TGCAGCGTTGAATTTGCGGTCTCCTACAATGAGCAGTTCTTC | CSVEFAVSYNEQFF
TRBJ2-1 | TRBD2 | - | TRBV24-1 | TGTGCCACCACCCCTACTAGCGGCAATACAAACAATGAGCAGTTCTTC | CATTPTSGNTNNEQFF
TRBJ2-3 | TRBD2 | many | TRBV3-1 | TGTGCCAGCAGCCCCCTAGCGGGGCCCAGCACAGATACGCAGTATTTT | CASSPLAGPSTDTQYF
TRBJ2-1 | TRBD2 | few | TRBV29-1 | TGCAGCGTAGGCCTAGCGGGAGGGCCGCGGCAGTTCTTC | CSVGLAGGPRQFF
TRBJ2-1 | - | few | TRBV19 | TGTGCCAGTAGCGTGACCGAAGGGCAGTTCTTC | CASSVTEGQFF